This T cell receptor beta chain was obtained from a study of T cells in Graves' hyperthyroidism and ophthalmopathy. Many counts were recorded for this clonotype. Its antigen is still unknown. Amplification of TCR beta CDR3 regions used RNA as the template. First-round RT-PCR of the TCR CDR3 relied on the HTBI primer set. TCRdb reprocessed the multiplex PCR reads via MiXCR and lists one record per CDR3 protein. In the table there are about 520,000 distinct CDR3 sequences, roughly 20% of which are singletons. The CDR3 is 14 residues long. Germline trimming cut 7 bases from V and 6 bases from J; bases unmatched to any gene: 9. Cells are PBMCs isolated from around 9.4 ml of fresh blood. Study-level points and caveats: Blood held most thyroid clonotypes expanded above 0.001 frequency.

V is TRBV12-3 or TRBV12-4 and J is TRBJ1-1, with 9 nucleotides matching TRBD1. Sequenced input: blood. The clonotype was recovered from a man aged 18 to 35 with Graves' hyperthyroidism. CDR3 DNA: TGTGCCAGCATTTTGACAGGGGGGAGTGCTGAAGCTTTCTTT. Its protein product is CASILTGGSAEAFF.